A single sample is the source of the 21 T cell receptor beta chains below, sequenced in a study of cytomegalovirus exposure and HLA in healthy donors. PCR involved 60 Vbeta and 13 Jbeta primers. Some clones are missing from TCRdb's copy, which holds only in-frame ones; the method was immunoSEQ multiplex PCR. The sample contains 220,000 or so clones, more than 60% of which appear only once. The source material was PBMCs. These receptors all stem from a young woman in good health and CMV-seronegative.

The V gene is TRBV5-6, the J gene TRBJ2-7; 8 bases fit TRBD1. V was clipped by 5 bases and J by 6 bases; unmatched bases: 7. This CDR3 region has 13 residues. CDR1 SGHDT and CDR2 YYEEEE come from the germline V gene. The CDR3 reads CASRALTGGEQYF. DNA of the CDR3: TGTGCCAGCAGGGCGTTAACAGGGGGCGAGCAGTACTTC.

This chain links TRBV11-2 with TRBJ2-2, with 8 nucleotides matching TRBD1. This CDR3 comprises 16 residues. Germline lookup yields CDR1 SGHAT and CDR2 FQNNGV. The V and J ends lost 5 bases and 7 bases, in that order; junction bases with no gene match: 12. The CDR3 DNA sequence: TGTGCCAGCAGCCCCCGGGACAGGTCGTCGGGCGGGGAGCTGTTTTTT. Translation gives CASSPRDRSSGGELFF. Complete variable domain (other parts from reference TRBV11-2 and TRBJ2-2): EAGVAQSPRYKIIEKRQSVAFWCNPISGHATLYWYQQILGQGPKLLIQFQNNGVVDDSQLPKDRFSAERLKGVDSTLKIQPAKLEDSAVYLCASSPRDRSSGGELFFGEGSRLTVL.

This clone has a handful of counts. The chain employs TRBV30 and TRBJ1-4; D uncertain. Trimming left V 5 bases short and J 8 bases short, with 9 bases between. CDR3 length: 11 residues. Germline V gene sequence: CDR1 GTSNPN, CDR2 SVGIG (reference sequence). DNA for the CDR3: TGTGCCTGGGGAGAAGTCGAAAAACTGTTTTTT. It yields the protein CAWGEVEKLFF.

This clone was seen a handful of times. The V gene is TRBV6-5, the J gene TRBJ2-7; tentative D call: TRBD2 (6 bases). V was cut by 10 bases and J by 4 bases, with 17 bases left in between. This CDR3 has 13 residues. The germline V gene has CDR1 MNHEY and CDR2 SVGAGI. Here the CDR3 reads CAIAGTSKYEQYF. CDR3 sequence (DNA): TGTGCCATTGCCGGGACTTCTAAATACGAGCAGTACTTC.

The chain recombines TRBV18 with TRBJ2-7; no definite D call. Trimming removed 3 bases at V and 2 bases at J, with 14 bases between. There are 15 residues in the CDR3. Germline assignment: CDR1 KGHSH and CDR2 LQKENI. The CDR3 region has the DNA TGTGCCAGCTCACCGATCAGGAATAACCCCTACGAGCAGTACTTC. The encoded protein is CASSPIRNNPYEQYF.

The rearrangement links TRBV13 to TRBJ2-2; D remains ambiguous. Germline CDR1 and CDR2: PRHDT and FYEKMQ (reference sequence). V shed 4 bases and J shed 4 bases, with 7 bases lying between them. This CDR3 is built from 13 residues. The CDR3 loop is CASSSFGTGELFF. In nucleotides, the CDR3 is TGTGCCAGCAGCTCGTTCGGCACCGGGGAGCTGTTTTTT.

The chain couples TRBV27 to TRBJ1-1; 7 nucleotides agree with TRBD1. The CDR3 loop spans 14 amino acids. The germline V gene encodes CDR1 MNHEY and CDR2 SMNVEV (reference sequence). The ends lost 4 bases at V and 1 base at J; junction bases unmatched: 3. The CDR3 nucleotides are TGTGCCAGCAGTTACAGGGGCGGGAACACTGAAGCTTTCTTT. It translates to CASSYRGGNTEAFF.

This rearrangement joins TRBV5-4 to TRBJ2-3; possible D gene TRBD2, 6 bases. Germline assignment: CDR1 SGHNT and CDR2 YYREEE (reference sequence). V was clipped by 4 bases and J by 2 bases, with 11 bases between them. The CDR3 totals 14 residues. This CDR3 is CASSLEGFTDTQYF. The CDR3 DNA sequence: TGTGCCAGCAGCCTGGAGGGGTTCACAGATACGCAGTATTTT.

This clone was observed a handful of times. The chain joins TRBV5-1 to TRBJ1-1; 9 bases fit TRBD1. CDR1 is SGHRS and CDR2 is YFSETQ in the germline V gene. With V trimmed by 2 bases and J by 8 bases, 7 bases remained unmatched. The CDR3 is 14 residues long. CDR3 bases: TGCGCCAGCAGCTTTGTACAGGGGGCGCGAGAAGCTTTCTTT. Translating gives CASSFVQGAREAFF.

The gene calls are TRBV30 and TRBJ1-6, with a possible D match to TRBD1 (5 bases). The CDR3 length is 12 residues. Trimming took 1 base from V and 14 from J, leaving 12 bases between them. Germline V gene lookup returns CDR1 GTSNPN and CDR2 SVGIG (reference sequence). In nucleotides, the CDR3 is TGTGCCTGGAGTGCCAGGGCTCTGGCCCTCCACTTT. It translates to CAWSARALALHF. The complete variable domain, with remaining parts taken from reference TRBV30 and TRBJ1-6, reads SQTIHQWPATLVQPVGSPLSLECTVEGTSNPNLYWYRQAAGRGLQLLFYSVGIGQISSEVPQNLSASRPQDRQFILSSKKLLLSDSGFYLCAWSARALALHFGNGTRLTVT.

The chain recombines TRBV19 with TRBJ1-6, with 11 bases aligning to TRBD1. The CDR3 is made up of 15 amino acids. Unmatched junction bases numbered 5, after V lost 3 bases and J lost 10 bases. The germline V gene encodes CDR1 LNHDA and CDR2 SQIVND (reference sequence). The CDR3 loop is CASSIGGQGDSPLHF. The CDR3 DNA sequence: TGTGCCAGTAGTATTGGGGGACAGGGGGACTCACCCCTCCACTTT.

This clone occurred once. V and J are TRBV28 and TRBJ2-2; D gene ambiguous. The V end was cut by 3 bases, the J end by 3 bases, with 8 bases between. CDR1 and CDR2 (germline): MDHEN, SYDVKM. The CDR3 loop spans 14 amino acids. CDR3 sequence (DNA): TGTGCCAGCAGTTTCGCTCGGGACACCGGGGAGCTGTTTTTT. This encodes CASSFARDTGELFF.

V and J are TRBV25-1 and TRBJ2-7, with a weak D call TRBD2 (7 bases). V lost 6 bases, J lost 2 bases, and 17 bases lay in between. Germline-derived CDR1 and CDR2 are MGHDK and SYGVNS. CDR3 length: 15 amino acids. Written as DNA, the CDR3 is TGTGCCAGCAGACCCCAACGGGGGGCTACCTACGAGCAGTACTTC. Residues: CASRPQRGATYEQYF.

V gene TRBV19 combines with J gene TRBJ1-1, with D uncertain. The CDR3 covers 15 residues. Germline CDR1 reads LNHDA; CDR2 reads SQIVND (reference sequence). V gave up 3 bases and J gave up 0 bases, with 11 bases separating them. The CDR3 bases are TGTGCCAGTAGTATTAGAACCGATATGAACACTGAAGCTTTCTTT. It is translated as CASSIRTDMNTEAFF.

The V and J genes are TRBV7-9 and TRBJ2-2, with D possibly being TRBD2 (6 bases). The CDR3 runs to 17 residues. Germline lookup yields CDR1 SEHNR and CDR2 FQNEAQ (reference sequence). The V and J ends lost 4 bases and 5 bases respectively, with 20 bases between them. CDR3: CASSWRDRGSRTGELFF. The CDR3, as DNA: TGTGCCAGCAGCTGGCGGGATCGGGGGTCTAGGACCGGGGAGCTGTTTTTT. The entire variable domain, with the rest obtained from reference TRBV7-9 and TRBJ2-2, is as follows: DTGVSQNPRHKITKRGQNVTFRCDPISEHNRLYWYRQTLGQGPEFLTYFQNEAQLEKSRLLSDRFSAERPKGSFSTLEIQRTEQGDSAMYLCASSWRDRGSRTGELFFGEGSRLTVL.

Turning to this clone: A read error may account for a junction end that differs from germline. The V gene is TRBV7-9, the J gene TRBJ1-2; D may be TRBD1 (5 bases). Germline assignment: CDR1 SEHNR and CDR2 FQNEAQ (reference sequence). The CDR3 totals 16 residues. The CDR3 loop is CSSSLRTLTANYGYTF. CDR3 in DNA: TGTTCCAGCAGCTTACGGACCCTGACAGCGAACTATGGCTACACCTTC. Complete variable domain (other parts from reference TRBV7-9 and TRBJ1-2): DTGVSQNPRHKITKRGQNVTFRCDPISEHNRLYWYRQTLGQGPEFLTYFQNEAQLEKSRLLSDRFSAERPKGSFSTLEIQRTEQGDSAMYLCSSSLRTLTANYGYTFGSGTRLTVV.

This chain connects TRBV19 to TRBJ2-1, with a weak D call TRBD1 (6 bases). Germline CDR1 LNHDA, CDR2 SQIVND (reference sequence). The V end was cut by 2 bases, the J end by 2 bases, with 22 bases between. CDR3 length: 19 residues. CDR3: CASSIRGRDILKAYNEQFF. CDR3 nucleotides: TGTGCCAGTAGTATAAGAGGTAGGGACATTCTTAAGGCCTACAATGAGCAGTTCTTC.

This clone was recorded a few times. This chain joins TRBV2 and TRBJ2-5, with 7 bases aligning to TRBD1. The CDR3 is 12 residues long. Germline V CDR1 and CDR2: SNHLY, FYNNEI. V gave up 8 bases and J gave up 3 bases; unmatched junction bases: 3. CDR3 DNA: TGTGCCAGCGAGGGGGCCGAAGAGACCCAGTACTTC. Translated, it gives CASEGAEETQYF. The complete variable domain, with remaining parts taken from reference TRBV2 and TRBJ2-5, reads EPEVTQTPSHQVTQMGQEVILRCVPISNHLYFYWYRQILGQKVEFLVSFYNNEISEKSEIFDDQFSVERPDGSNFTLKIRSTKLEDSAMYFCASEGAEETQYFGPGTRLLVL.

Notes on this clone: Mismatch with germline at one junction end may stem from a read error. This chain connects TRBV5-8 to TRBJ1-6; D ambiguous. The CDR3 contains 16 residues. In germline, CDR1 is SGHTS, CDR2 YDEGEE. The CDR3 sequence is CASSLASTGGNSPLNF. In DNA, the CDR3 is TGTGCCAGCAGCTTGGCATCCACCGGAGGGAATTCACCCCTCAACTTC.

The V gene is TRBV7-9, the J gene TRBJ2-1, with 9 positions matching TRBD2. V shed 5 bases, J shed 0 bases, and the junction held 8 bases outside the gene matches. The length of the CDR3 is 17 residues. Germline CDR1 is SEHNR and CDR2 is FQNEAQ (reference sequence). As DNA, the CDR3 is TGTGCCAGCAGCCTGGGGCTAGCGGGAAGCTCCTACAATGAGCAGTTCTTC. Translation: CASSLGLAGSSYNEQFF.

This clone was picked up a small number of times. V usage is TRBV6-5 and J usage is TRBJ1-6, with D unresolved. Trimming took 8 bases from V and 8 from J, leaving 7 bases between them. The length of the CDR3 is 11 residues. Germline CDR1 reads MNHEY; CDR2 reads SVGAGI. CDR3 sequence (DNA): TGTGCCAGCCGAGAGGATTCACCCCTCCACTTT. Its translation is CASREDSPLHF.